This TCR beta chain was identified during a study of blood T cell repertoires in COVID-19. Study at large: Samples representing acute and convalescent COVID-19 were sourced from the United States, Italy and Spain. PBMCs, B-cell-depleted T cells, or T cells were the source of the cDNA or gDNA that made up the material.

Germline-derived CDR1 and CDR2 are LGHDT and YNNKEL (reference sequence). The CDR3 has 17 residues. J lost 2 bases, V lost 5 bases, and 13 bases had no gene match. Original analysis: Nucleated cell counts were estimated from reference gene primer amplification. Method: immunoSEQ multiplex PCR; TCRdb's copy keeps in-frame clones and lacks some. That table furnishes V, J and clone size, whereas the DNA furnished D and trimming. The sample shows under 450,000 clones, 81% of them seen only once. Sequencing used peripheral blood. The clonotype originates from a human donor with acute or convalescent COVID-19. The donor label of this sample is uncertain. This chain connects TRBV3-1 (or the pseudogene TRBV3-2) to TRBJ2-7; 9 nucleotides match TRBD2. The CDR3 is CASSNTVAGVRAYEQYF. The CDR3 nucleotides read TGTGCCAGCAGCAACACGGTAGCGGGAGTCAGGGCCTACGAGCAGTACTTC.